This T cell receptor beta chain was sequenced for a study of OX40 agonist ivuxolimab in advanced cancers. Looking at the study overall: Ivuxolimab is an agonistic anti-OX40 (CD134) antibody, and patients were treated with it.

Autoimmune disease history or systemic immunosuppression meant exclusion. Sequenced by immunoSEQ multiplex PCR; TCRdb stores in-frame clones only, minus some. The table shows tens of thousands of clones, with roughly four fifths occurring only once. Worth noting for this clone: Its antigen remains unknown.

V lost 4 bases and J lost 10, with 8 bases in between. The CDR3 has 11 amino acids. Germline CDR1 MNHNY, CDR2 SVGAGI (reference sequence). Study observations and caveats: Averaging showed that CD8+ T cells had more expanded clones than CD4+ did.

Sequencing used CD4+ or CD8+ T cells sorted from blood, obtained in a trial of the OX40 agonist ivuxolimab. The V and J genes are TRBV6-6 and TRBJ2-1; no reliable D call. The sequence was obtained from an adult with an advanced solid tumor such as melanoma, head and neck, liver or kidney cancer. The CDR3 DNA sequence: TGTGCCAGCAGTTCTGGCTTCGAGCAGTTCTTC. This encodes CASSSGFEQFF.